These 27 T cell receptor beta chains were sequenced from one sample in a study of Ad26.COV2.S vaccination and SARS-CoV-2 variants. Treatment in this sample: some 19 received Ad26.COV2.S at low or high dose, single or two shots; roughly five received placebo; per-sample allocation not given. The samples date from day 63 after the first vaccine or placebo injection. Data came from immunoSEQ multiplex PCR; TCRdb stores just in-frame clones and leaves some out. The sample lists 400,000 to 500,000 clones, more than 75% seen once, with 3.5% to 4% in the top ten. This sample comprised peripheral blood, obtained in a trial of Ad26.COV2.S vaccine versus placebo. The receptors come from a person aged 18-60 years who received the Ad26.COV2.S COVID-19 vaccine or a placebo.

This rearrangement joins TRBV5-4 to TRBJ2-5; D is uncertain. CDR3 length: 12 residues. The germline CDR1 and CDR2 sequences are SGHNT and YYREEE (reference sequence). The V end lost 3 bases, the J end lost 4 bases, and 7 bases lay between the germline ends. CDR3 bases: TGTGCCAGCAGCTATAGACGAGAGACCCAGTACTTC. It specifies CASSYRRETQYF. Complete variable domain (other parts from reference TRBV5-4 and TRBJ2-5): ETGVTQSPTHLIKTRGQQVTLRCSSQSGHNTVSWYQQALGQGPQFIFQYYREEENGRGNFPPRFSGLQFPNYSSELNVNALELDDSALYLCASSYRRETQYFGPGTRLLVL.

The chain employs TRBV20-1 and TRBJ2-5, with D unresolved. Germline-derived CDR1 and CDR2 are DFQATT and SNEGSKA (reference sequence). The CDR3 has 11 amino acids. The V gene lost 5 bases and the J gene lost 4 bases, with 8 bases spanning the gap. The CDR3 region has the DNA TGCAGTGCTGACAACCGAGAGACCCAGTACTTC. Translation: CSADNRETQYF.

The V gene is TRBV12-3 or TRBV12-4, the J gene TRBJ2-2; no clear D. The CDR3 has 13 residues. V was pared by 6 bases and J by 7 bases, with 12 bases between. The CDR3 DNA reads TGTGCCAGCAGCGACACATCGCGCGGGGAGCTGTTTTTT. Translated, it gives CASSDTSRGELFF.

To note about this clone: Additional DNA sequences in this sample encode the identical CDR3. This chain connects TRBV19 to TRBJ2-5; 8 bases align to TRBD1. The J segment lost 5 bases and the V segment lost 4 bases, leaving 6 bases of the junction unmatched. This CDR3 is built from 14 residues. Germline CDR1 is LNHDA and CDR2 is SQIVND (reference sequence). The CDR3 reads CASSTQGARETQYF. The CDR3, as DNA: TGTGCCAGTAGTACGCAGGGGGCGCGGGAGACCCAGTACTTC.

The V call is TRBV5-1, the J call TRBJ1-2; perhaps TRBD1 as D (5 bases). The CDR3 runs 15 residues. The V end was cut by 0 bases, the J end by 0 bases, with 9 bases between. Germline-derived CDR1 and CDR2 are SGHRS and YFSETQ. This CDR3 reads CASSLAGGANYGYTF. CDR3 in DNA: TGCGCCAGCAGCTTGGCGGGGGGAGCTAACTATGGCTACACCTTC.

The chain carries TRBV2 and TRBJ2-3; D remains ambiguous. The germline CDR1 and CDR2 sequences are SNHLY and FYNNEI. The ends were cut back, 6 bases at V and 1 base at J, with 8 bases in the middle. This CDR3 has 13 residues. The CDR3 region is CASRRFRTDTQYF. The CDR3 nucleotides are TGTGCCAGCAGGCGGTTCCGCACAGATACGCAGTATTTT.

This sequence joins TRBV6-6 and TRBJ2-7; D is unclear. Trimming took off 0 bases at V and 2 bases at J, with 14 bases between the two ends. This CDR3 spans 16 amino acids. Per the germline V gene, CDR1 is MNHNY and CDR2 is SVGAGI (reference sequence). The CDR3 loop reads CASSYSRELATYEQYF. In DNA, the CDR3 is TGTGCCAGCAGTTACTCGAGAGAACTGGCAACCTACGAGCAGTACTTC.

The chain is built from TRBV3-1 (or the pseudogene TRBV3-2) and TRBJ2-7; D is perhaps TRBD1 (8 bases). CDR1 and CDR2 from the germline V gene are LGHDT and YNNKEL (reference sequence). V gave up 4 bases and J gave up 4 bases, with 14 bases separating them. The CDR3 totals 14 residues. CDR3 DNA: TGTGCCAGCAGCCTACAGGGGGGGGTGTACGAGCAGTACTTC. This gives the protein CASSLQGGVYEQYF.

This clone was picked up a small number of times. The chain is built from TRBV6-2 or TRBV6-3 and TRBJ1-1; 7 positions match TRBD1. The V and J ends lost 5 bases and 1 base, in that order; junction bases with no gene match: 4. Per the germline V gene, CDR1 is MNHEY and CDR2 is SVGEGT. The length of the CDR3 is 14 residues. In DNA form, the CDR3 reads TGTGCCAGCAGTACCAGGGGGGAGAACACTGAAGCTTTCTTT. This codes for CASSTRGENTEAFF.

The J gene is TRBJ2-7, the V gene TRBV18; 9 nucleotides agree with TRBD1. Germline CDR1 reads KGHSH; CDR2 reads LQKENI. CDR3 size: 15 residues. The ends lost 5 bases at V and 5 bases at J; junction bases unmatched: 10. The CDR3 nucleotides read TGTGCCAGCTCATCCGTACAGGGGGCGTGGAACGAGCAGTACTTC. Its translation is CASSSVQGAWNEQYF.

The rearrangement links TRBV12-5 to TRBJ2-1; D unresolved. Germline CDR1 is LGHNT and CDR2 is FRNRAP. The CDR3 is 11 residues long. Trimming shortened V by 5 bases and J by 5 bases, and 4 bases separated the two germline ends. CDR3 in DNA: TGTGCTAGTGGTAATAACAATGAGCAGTTCTTC. Translated: CASGNNNEQFF.

The V call is TRBV14, the J call TRBJ2-5; 10 bases are shared with TRBD1. This CDR3 has 16 residues. Trimming at V came to 1 base and at J to 4 bases, leaving 6 bases not matched to a gene. Germline V gene data show CDR1 as SGHDN and CDR2 as FVKESK. The DNA for the CDR3 is TGTGCCAGCAGCCAAGTTCGGACAGGGGGACTAGAGACCCAGTACTTC. This codes for CASSQVRTGGLETQYF.

The chain has TRBV9 and TRBJ1-1; possibly TRBD1 for D (5 bases). V gave up 6 bases and J gave up 4 bases, with 10 bases separating them. CDR3 length: 12 amino acids. CDR1 is SGDLS, CDR2 YYNGEE, per germline. CDR3 residues: CASNSGGTEAFF. Here the CDR3 DNA reads TGTGCCAGCAACTCCGGGGGCACTGAAGCTTTCTTT. Looking up the rest from reference TRBV9 and TRBJ1-1 gives the full variable domain: DSGVTQTPKHLITATGQRVTLRCSPRSGDLSVYWYQQSLDQGLQFLIQYYNGEERAKGNILERFSAQQFPDLHSELNLSSLELGDSALYFCASNSGGTEAFFGQGTRLTVV.

This rearrangement joins TRBV7-2 to TRBJ2-2, with D uncertain. Germline-derived CDR1 and CDR2 are SGHTA and FQGNSA. This CDR3 is built from 13 residues. V dropped 4 bases and J dropped 5 bases, with 8 bases sitting between them. The CDR3, as DNA: TGTGCCAGCAGCTATATCAGGACCGGGGAGCTGTTTTTT. It is translated as CASSYIRTGELFF.

The rearrangement links TRBV5-4 to TRBJ2-4; D is perhaps TRBD2 (5 bases). CDR3 size: 11 residues. Germline CDR1 is SGHNT and CDR2 is YYREEE (reference sequence). V was cut by 0 bases and J by 13 bases, with 8 bases left in between. CDR3 in amino acids: CASSLEGAQYF. In DNA, the CDR3 is TGTGCCAGCAGCTTGGAGGGAGCCCAGTACTTC.

The chain recombines TRBV9 with TRBJ1-3; no clear D. The CDR3 is made up of 17 amino acids. V dropped 0 bases and J dropped 0 bases, with 13 bases sitting between them. In germline, CDR1 is SGDLS, CDR2 YYNGEE. The CDR3 DNA sequence: TGTGCCAGCAGCGTAGCCGATCTGGCTTACTCTGGAAACACCATATATTTT. This gives the protein CASSVADLAYSGNTIYF. Complete variable domain (other parts from reference TRBV9 and TRBJ1-3): DSGVTQTPKHLITATGQRVTLRCSPRSGDLSVYWYQQSLDQGLQFLIQYYNGEERAKGNILERFSAQQFPDLHSELNLSSLELGDSALYFCASSVADLAYSGNTIYFGEGSWLTVV.

V is TRBV28 and J is TRBJ1-2; 8 nucleotides agree with TRBD1. V lost 3 bases to trimming and J lost 5 bases; unmatched junction nucleotides: 2. Germline values: CDR1 MDHEN, CDR2 SYDVKM. The CDR3 has 13 residues. CDR3 in DNA: TGTGCCAGCAGTTTGGACAGGGAATATGGCTACACCTTC. It encodes CASSLDREYGYTF.

V and J are TRBV4-1 and TRBJ2-1, with TRBD2 matching over 13 bases. This CDR3 contains 17 residues. Germline values: CDR1 MGHRA, CDR2 YSYEKL. V was pared by 5 bases and J by 9 bases, with 13 bases of the junction left unmatched. This CDR3 reads CASSIPQLAGGQVEQFF. The CDR3 region has the DNA TGCGCCAGCAGCATTCCCCAACTAGCGGGGGGGCAGGTTGAGCAGTTCTTC.

This clone has just a few counts. The rearrangement links TRBV6-6 to TRBJ1-4, with TRBD1 matching 8 bases. Per germline, CDR1 MNHNY and CDR2 SVGAGI (reference sequence). This CDR3 has 19 amino acids. V lost 5 bases and J lost 8; bases outside the gene matches: 22. The CDR3 nucleotides are TGTGCCAGCAGTCCCAATGTAGGGACAGGCCTTCCGAGAGAAGAAAAACTGTTTTTT. Translating it yields CASSPNVGTGLPREEKLFF.

The chain links TRBV4-3 to TRBJ1-4, with TRBD1 as a possible D gene (5 bases). Germline V CDR1 and CDR2: LGHNA, YSLEER. This CDR3 is built from 16 residues. Deletions cut 0 bases from V and 11 bases from J, with 19 bases between. This CDR3 reads CASSQEVAMSGRKLFF. In DNA, the CDR3 is TGCGCCAGCAGCCAAGAGGTCGCCATGTCAGGGAGGAAACTGTTTTTT.

The chain employs TRBV28 and TRBJ2-7, with D perhaps matching TRBD1 (5 bases). CDR3 length: 15 amino acids. V lost 5 bases and J 4 bases, leaving 18 bases between the germline ends. Germline lookup yields CDR1 MDHEN and CDR2 SYDVKM. The CDR3 sequence: CASSPDRIGMYEQYF. The CDR3 DNA is TGTGCCAGCAGTCCTGACAGAATAGGGATGTACGAGCAGTACTTC. Full variable domain (remainder filled in from reference TRBV28 and TRBJ2-7): DVKVTQSSRYLVKRTGEKVFLECVQDMDHENMFWYRQDPGLGLRLIYFSYDVKMKEKGDIPEGYSVSREKKERFSLILESASTNQTSMYLCASSPDRIGMYEQYFGPGTRLTVT.

This chain joins TRBV7-6 and TRBJ2-1, with D possibly TRBD1 on 6 matching bases. The CDR3 is 13 residues long. Trimming removed 5 bases from V and 6 bases from J, with 11 bases in between. Looked up from germline, CDR1 is SGHVS and CDR2 is FNYEAQ. CDR3 in DNA: TGTGCCAGCAGCCCGACAGGATTCAATGAGCAGTTCTTC. It is translated as CASSPTGFNEQFF. The variable domain in full, completed from reference TRBV7-6 and TRBJ2-1, reads GAGVSQSPRYKVTKRGQDVALRCDPISGHVSLYWYRQALGQGPEFLTYFNYEAQQDKSGLPNDRFSAERPEGSISTLTIQRTEQRDSAMYRCASSPTGFNEQFFGPGTRLTVL.

The J gene is TRBJ1-1, the V gene TRBV5-5, with D maybe TRBD1 (6 bases). V gave up 3 bases and J gave up 1 base, with 10 bases separating them. This CDR3 is built from 14 residues. CDR1 is SGHKS, CDR2 YYEKEE, per germline (reference sequence). The CDR3 here is CASSSTGSNTEAFF. Written as DNA, the CDR3 is TGTGCCAGCAGCTCTACAGGGTCGAACACTGAAGCTTTCTTT.

The chain is built from TRBV21-1 and TRBJ1-4; TRBD1, the table's D call, was not compared with the DNA. TRBV21-1 is a known pseudogene. The CDR3 length is 14 residues. The CDR3 protein is CASSKGTDNEKLFF. CDR3 bases: TGTGCCAGCAGCAAAGGGACAGACAATGAAAAACTGTTTTTT.

The CDR3 DNA is TGTGCCAGCAGTCGACTAGCGGGGGGTGTTGATGAGCAGTTCTTC. This sequence encodes CASSRLAGGVDEQFF. The chain recombines TRBV6-6 with TRBJ2-1, with TRBD2 matching 13 bases. V was clipped by 5 bases and J by 8 bases; unmatched bases: 6. Germline V gives CDR1 MNHNY, CDR2 SVGAGI (reference sequence). CDR3 size: 15 residues.

V is TRBV28 and J is TRBJ1-5, with D maybe TRBD1 (5 bases). CDR3 size: 16 residues. The germline gives CDR1 MDHEN, CDR2 SYDVKM. Between the trimmed V and J ends, which lost 7 bases and 0 bases, there was a span of 16 bases. In DNA form, the CDR3 reads TGTGCCAGCAACTTTTTCGGGGGAAATAGCAATCAGCCCCAGCATTTT. Amino acid sequence: CASNFFGGNSNQPQHF.

Comment on this clone: Other DNA sequences in the sample encode the same CDR3. The rearrangement joins TRBV5-5 to TRBJ1-3; D perhaps matches TRBD1 (6 bases). The CDR3 sequence is 15 residues long. Trimming shortened V by 4 bases and J by 0 bases, and 11 bases separated the two germline ends. The germline gives CDR1 SGHKS, CDR2 YYEKEE (reference sequence). The CDR3 loop is CASSEATGSGNTIYF. CDR3 DNA sequence: TGTGCCAGCAGCGAAGCGACAGGCTCTGGAAACACCATATATTTT.